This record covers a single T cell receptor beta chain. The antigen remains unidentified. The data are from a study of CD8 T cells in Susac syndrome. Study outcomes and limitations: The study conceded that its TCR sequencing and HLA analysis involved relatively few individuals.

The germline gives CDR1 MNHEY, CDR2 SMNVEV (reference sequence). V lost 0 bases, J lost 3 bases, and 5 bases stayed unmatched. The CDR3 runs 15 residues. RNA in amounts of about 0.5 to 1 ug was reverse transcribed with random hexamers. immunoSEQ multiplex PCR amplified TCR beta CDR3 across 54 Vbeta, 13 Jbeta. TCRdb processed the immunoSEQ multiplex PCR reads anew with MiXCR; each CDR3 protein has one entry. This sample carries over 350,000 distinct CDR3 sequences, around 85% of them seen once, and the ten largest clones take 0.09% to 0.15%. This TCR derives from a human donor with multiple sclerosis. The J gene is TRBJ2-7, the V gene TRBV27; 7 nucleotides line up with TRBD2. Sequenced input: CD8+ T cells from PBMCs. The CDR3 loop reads CASSLSLGGGYEQYF. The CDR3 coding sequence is TGTGCCAGCAGTTTATCGTTAGGCGGGGGCTACGAGCAGTACTTC.